This T cell receptor (beta chain) was documented in a study of T cell repertoires in cytomegalovirus infection. Background on the study: As its CMV epitopes, the study selected recently identified HLA-C-restricted and well-studied HLA-B-restricted targets. Indications of both CMV infection and matching HLA type were provided by public TCR beta signatures. Regarding the study as a whole: Summed public TCR beta family frequency identified CMV carriers bearing the relevant HLA. The ex vivo response was dominated by HLA-C-restricted CMV-specific TCR beta clonotypes.

Germline V gives CDR1 WSHSY, CDR2 SAAADI. V shed 7 bases and J 5 bases; nucleotides not matched to a gene: 5. CDR3 length: 14 amino acids. Each CDR3 protein gets one entry after TCRdb re-called the reads with MiXCR. The table records some 900,000 distinct CDR3 sequences, 30% to 35% of them present only once. This clonotype was picked up many times. Antigen unknown. The chain links TRBV10-2 to TRBJ1-1, with TRBD1 matching 12 bases. The source was cultured CD8+ T cells from PBMCs, collected from culture after CMV antigen stimulation. This sequence originates from a human donor in good health (CMV status not recorded). Some clones in this sample may be carry-over from other donors' samples. CDR3 amino acids: CASTGQGAITEAFF. In DNA, the CDR3 is TGCGCCAGCACGGGACAGGGGGCGATTACTGAAGCTTTCTTT.